This T cell receptor (beta chain) was profiled in a study of shared clonotypes between healthy human individuals (dated by TCRdb to 2018 to 2020). Study-wide context: The cohort included a few men and a couple of women between 18 and 49 years of age. For each donor, CD4 naive and CD4 memory were each given three plates, CD8 naive was given two plates, and CD8 memory was given one plate. To estimate repertoire size and how much clonotype sharing occurs between individuals, the study deeply sequenced the blood TCR repertoires of five healthy adults. Different laboratories and diverse techniques were used to prepare libraries and sequence TCR repertoires, to increase sequencing depth and limit assay-specific biases. Leukapheresis yielded between about 0.94 and 8.9 billion PBMCs per donor. Results the study describes overall, beyond this receptor: Sampling was restricted to blood, and TCR repertoires in tissue are likely to differ from TCR repertoires in blood. Around 5.4% of naive CD4, 3.5% of naive CD8, approximately 2.2% of memory CD4, and approximately 0.39% of memory CD8 clonotypes were shared across a few donors. Clonotypes shared by all four sorted-subset donors showed higher generation probabilities than non-shared clonotypes. Pairwise subsampling led to the expectation that sequencing depth would affect the degree of clonotype sharing among donors. Even with the large sequencing depth, rarefaction of the sorted-subset datasets indicated that sequencing was incomplete. Because the study included a small number of donors, the genetic and exposure-history diversity represented was limited. Naive subsets generally had larger estimated clonotype richness than memory subsets.

Using the deep immunoSEQ assay, TCR CDR3 regions were amplified from genomic DNA by multiplex PCR. Genomic DNA extracted from each cell subset was distributed evenly over all wells of several immunoSEQ 96-well plates, and each plate served as one replicate. For sorted subsets, approximately 200 ng of genomic DNA, equivalent to around 29,000 T cell genomes, went into each replicate PCR. Purified libraries were measured with a Qubit 3.0 fluorometer, size-checked on a Bioanalyzer 2100, and measured again with the KAPA Library Quantification kit. Every immunoSEQ 96-well plate was sequenced on a dedicated single-read 150-cycle Illumina NextSeq 550 flow cell. Per the authors' processing: Because the immunoSEQ output included only junctional sequences and no quality scores, the filtering could not be the same as the filtering used for full-length reads. To assign V/J genes and CDR3, sequences were annotated using PyIR, a Python wrapper for IgBLAST v1.9, with IMGT germline references. Reads were removed for weak V/J assignments (E-value above 1e-6), missing CDR3, stop codons, out-of-frame junctions, or ambiguous translated residues. V3J clonotypes were defined by identical inferred V gene, J gene, and CDR3 amino acid sequence. Percentage overlap between repertoires was calculated by dividing the number of shared unique clonotypes by the size of the smaller repertoire. Richness of each repertoire was evaluated using RTK rarefaction, the Chao1 estimator, and Recon v2.1 estimates of unobserved clonotypes. OLGA was used to compute generation probabilities for all TCRbeta clonotypes that the gDNA method yielded from a few donors. Not all clones reach the TCRdb copy of this immuneACCESS table, which keeps in-frame sequences only. Checked studies attribute under half of the gap to unresolved V genes and leave the rest unexplained. The V and J calls and clone size were taken over from that table, and D and trimming were inferred from the DNA. The sample has about 2.3 million clones on record, under 95% of them singletons. The ten largest clones add up to around 0.38% of the sample.

The germline V gene encodes CDR1 MNHEY and CDR2 SMNVEV (reference sequence). The CDR3 goes from the cysteine to the phenylalanine over 13 residues. The DNA shown is the 39-base CDR3, in frame from base 1. The trim is 1 base for V and 11 bases for J, with a gap of 14 bases between the germline ends. To note about this clone: This receptor's antigen is unknown. Within one base of it there is no much larger clone, and no base qualities were kept.

Healthy HIV-negative adults with no recently reported acute infections or vaccinations were included as donors. All donors were Caucasian adults living in Nashville, Tennessee, USA. CD4+ T cells were enriched through magnetic negative selection, after which naive cells were positively selected on CD45RA and the remaining negative fraction served as the memory subset. Blood was collected by leukapheresis, and PBMCs were isolated by Ficoll-Histopaque density gradient centrifugation and then cryopreserved in liquid nitrogen vapor phase. Analytical flow cytometry was used to check the purity and quantity of every magnetically sorted T cell population. Each sorted fraction had its genomic DNA isolated and then quantified by UV absorbance on a Nanodrop 2000c.

The specimen was naive CD4+ T cells from PBMCs. The sample's cell subset or site label is to be understood as: CD45RA+ positively selected. The origin of this receptor is a man aged 18 to 30 in good health. Some clones in this sample may be carry-over from other donors' samples. The rearrangement joined TRBV27 to TRBJ1-1; there is no confident call for the D gene. The CDR3: CASSLLSHSEAFF. The DNA sequence is TGTGCCAGCAGTTTATTATCCCACTCGGAGGCTTTCTTT.